This TCR beta chain comes out of a study of shared clonotypes between healthy human individuals. Whole-study findings and limits: Clonotype sharing levels among donors were expected to vary with sequencing depth.

The CDR3 spans 19 residues. Germline-derived CDR1 and CDR2 are MNHEY and SMNVEV (reference sequence). Trimming removed 5 bases from V and 3 bases from J, with 28 bases in between. Generated by immunoSEQ multiplex PCR, the TCRdb table keeps only in-frame clones and is missing some. The table shows about 470,000 clones, with about 76% occurring only once. Details on this clone: What it binds is unknown.

The chain joins TRBV27 to TRBJ1-2; a possible D gene is TRBD1 (5 bases). The source of this sequence is a woman in her thirties or forties in good health. Some clones in this sample may be carry-over from other donors' samples. Sequencing used PBMCs. CDR3 sequence: CASSRLGFDSRGGDYGYTF. In DNA, the CDR3 is TGTGCCAGCAGTCGGCTTGGATTCGATTCTCGGGGGGGAGACTATGGCTACACCTTC.